These T cell receptor beta chains were read from a single sample in a study of blood T cells in healthy people across ages. TCRdb redid the calling of the 5' RACE reads with MiXCR, one entry per CDR3 protein. The sample lists over 700,000 distinct CDR3 sequences, 53% seen once, with 40% to 50% in the top ten. The specimen sequenced was blood. Receptor source: a man older than 75 in good health. CDR3s include the opening cysteine and the closing phenylalanine or tryptophan. A D gene is named only where the DNA matches it firmly. Part of the rows lack a size; the others show once, few, many or a class for expanded clones.

-	-	TRBV6-6	TRBJ1-1	TGTGCCAGCAGTTACTCTTGGGGCACTGAAGCTTTCTTT	CASSYSWGTEAFF
-	-	TRBV6-6	TRBJ1-1	TGTGCCAGCAGCCCTCCCGGGGGGAAGAACACTGAAGCTTTCTTT	CASSPPGGKNTEAFF
once	-	TRBV20-1	TRBJ2-7	TGCAGTGCTACGGACCGGGGGCAAACCCCCTACGAGCAGTACTTC	CSATDRGQTPYEQYF
once	TRBD2	TRBV12-3/TRBV12-4	TRBJ2-1	TGTGCCAGCAGCCCACTAGCGGGAAGCCTCAATGAGCAGTTCTTC	CASSPLAGSLNEQFF
few	TRBD2	TRBV11-2	TRBJ2-5	TGTGCCAGCAGCTTAGCCGATATAGCGGGCCCCGGGTCGGCCCAGTACTTC	CASSLADIAGPGSAQYF
-	-	TRBV10-3	TRBJ1-1	TGTGCCATCAGTGCCCGGGAAGTGAACACTGAAGCTTTCTTT	CAISAREVNTEAFF
-	TRBD2	TRBV7-2	TRBJ2-1	TGTGCCAGCGGTAGCGGGAGGGTAGGTGAGCAGTTCTTC	CASGSGRVGEQFF
-	TRBD2	TRBV15	TRBJ2-4	TGTGCCACCAGCAGAGCCCGAGGCGGGGGTTACAATGAGCAGTACTTC	CATSRARGGGYNEQYF
-	-	TRBV27	TRBJ2-7	TGTGCCAGCAGTCGTTACCGGGACGCAGGCTACGAGCAGTACTTC	CASSRYRDAGYEQYF
-	TRBD2	TRBV27	TRBJ2-5	TGTGCCAGCAGTTTAATTAGCGGGACCCGAGGGACCCAGTACTTC	CASSLISGTRGTQYF
-	-	TRBV6-5	TRBJ1-1	TGTGCCAGCAGAGAAGAGGCCGGGACCTCCACTGAAGCTTTCTTT	CASREEAGTSTEAFF
-	-	TRBV5-1	TRBJ2-2	TGCGCCAGCAAACAAGGCAGGTCCACCGGGGAGCTGTTTTTT	CASKQGRSTGELFF
-	TRBD2	TRBV3-1	TRBJ2-7	TGTGCCAGCAGCCAAAGGGTCGGGGGGTACAATGAGCAGTACTTC	CASSQRVGGYNEQYF
once	-	TRBV9	TRBJ1-3	TGTGCCAGCAGCGCCCAAGGGACCCAGAAGAGCTCTGGAAACACCATATATTTT	CASSAQGTQKSSGNTIYF
few	TRBD1	TRBV29-1	TRBJ1-1	TGCAGCGTTACCCTTACTGACAGGGGCCTGAACACTGAAGCTTTCTTT	CSVTLTDRGLNTEAFF
-	TRBD1	TRBV18	TRBJ1-5	TGTGCCAGCTCACCTCTTGCAGGGGGTGTGGGCAATCAGCCCCAGCATTTT	CASSPLAGGVGNQPQHF
-	-	TRBV6-5	TRBJ2-2	TGTGCCAGCAGTTACACACAATCGAACACCGGGGAGCTGTTTTTT	CASSYTQSNTGELFF
few	-	TRBV5-1	TRBJ2-7	TGCGCCAGCAGCTTGTTTGCAGGGGCCTCCTACGAGCAGTACTTC	CASSLFAGASYEQYF
-	TRBD2	TRBV6-6	TRBJ2-1	TGTGCCAGCAGGCTCACCAGCGGGAGGGCCGACAATGAGCAGTTCTTC	CASRLTSGRADNEQFF
few	TRBD2	TRBV29-1	TRBJ2-3	TGCAGCGTTGAACGACTAGCGGGGTATCAGTATTTT	CSVERLAGYQYF
-	-	TRBV3-1	TRBJ2-7	TGTGCCAGCAGCCAGGTCGGCTTGGAGCAGTACTTC	CASSQVGLEQYF
once	-	TRBV12-3/TRBV12-4	TRBJ2-5	TGTGCCAGCAGACCCACACAACAAGAGACCCAGTACTTC	CASRPTQQETQYF
-	-	TRBV20-1	TRBJ2-5	TGCAGTGCTAGCTTGGGAGAGAATGAGCAGTACTTC	CSASLGENEQYF
few	TRBD1	TRBV6-5	TRBJ2-7	TGTGCCAGCAGGGACAGGGGCTCCTACGAGCAGTACTTC	CASRDRGSYEQYF
-	-	TRBV3-1	TRBJ2-6	TGTGCCAGCAGCCAAGCCCCAAGGGGACCTGGGGCCAACGTCCTGACTTTC	CASSQAPRGPGANVLTF
-	TRBD1	TRBV5-1	TRBJ1-1	TGCGCCAGCAGCCGCACCAGGGGGCTACGCACTGAAGCTTTCTTT	CASSRTRGLRTEAFF
-	TRBD1	TRBV18	TRBJ1-3	TGTGCCAGCTCACCAACACAGGGGGACCGGACTGGAAACACCATATATTTT	CASSPTQGDRTGNTIYF
-	-	TRBV7-9	TRBJ2-2	TGTGCCAGCAGCTTAGAACGCACGGGTACCGGGGAGCTGTTTTTT	CASSLERTGTGELFF
-	TRBD1	TRBV10-3	TRBJ1-2	TGCGCCATTTCCGGCGGCAGGGGGATGAATGGCTACACCTTC	CAISGGRGMNGYTF
-	TRBD2	TRBV7-2	TRBJ2-7	TGTGCCAGCAGCCCGGCGGGCGGGAGGAAAACCTACGAGCAGTACTTC	CASSPAGGRKTYEQYF
-	-	TRBV12-3/TRBV12-4	TRBJ2-7	TGTTATTCAGGGGTGATGCGTTTCTTCGAGCAGTACTTC	CYSGVMRFFEQYF
-	TRBD2	TRBV30	TRBJ2-7	TGTGCTGCGGTGGGACTAGCGGGGTACGAGCAGTACTTC	CAAVGLAGYEQYF
-	TRBD2	TRBV5-6	TRBJ2-3	TGTGCCAGCAGCTCCAGCGGGACCCCCACAGATACGCAGTATTTT	CASSSSGTPTDTQYF
-	-	TRBV2	TRBJ2-5	TGTGCCAGCAGCCCCAGGGACAGCGGGTTAGAGACCCAGTACTTC	CASSPRDSGLETQYF
-	-	TRBV28	TRBJ2-7	TGTGCCAGCAGCCAAGGAGGGGCCCCGGTGGTCTACGAGCAGTACTTC	CASSQGGAPVVYEQYF
-	-	TRBV7-8	TRBJ1-5	TGTGCCAGCAGCTTGGGTCGGGTGGGTCCCCAGCATTTT	CASSLGRVGPQHF
-	-	TRBV7-2	TRBJ2-7	TGTGCCAGCAGCCCATATGGCCGGGAGCAGTACTTC	CASSPYGREQYF
-	-	TRBV7-9	TRBJ1-2	TGTGCCAGCAGCGTACGGGGGACGAACTATGGCTACACCTTC	CASSVRGTNYGYTF
-	-	TRBV12-3/TRBV12-4	TRBJ1-5	TGTGCCAGCGCTATGTCCAGGGATCAGCCCCAGCATTTT	CASAMSRDQPQHF
few	-	TRBV28	TRBJ2-5	TGTGCCAGCAGTCCCCTCCAGGCCTCAGTAGGGACCCAGTACTTC	CASSPLQASVGTQYF
-	-	TRBV6-5	TRBJ2-2	TGTGCCAGCAGTTACCCAGGGACCGGGGAGCTGTTTTTT	CASSYPGTGELFF
few	-	TRBV24-1	TRBJ2-4	TGTGCCACCAGTGATTCCCCGTTTGGGCAGCAGTACTTC	CATSDSPFGQQYF
many	-	TRBV3-1	TRBJ2-1	TGTGCCAGCAGCCCAGGGAGCTCCTACAATGAGCAGTTCTTC	CASSPGSSYNEQFF
-	TRBD1	TRBV25-1	TRBJ2-4	TGTGCCAGCAGCGGAGCCGGGACAGCCCAAAACATTCAGTACTTC	CASSGAGTAQNIQYF
-	TRBD1	TRBV7-2	TRBJ1-1	TGTGCCAGCAGCTGGGGACAGGGATGGACTGAAGCTTTCTTT	CASSWGQGWTEAFF
-	TRBD2	TRBV4-1	TRBJ2-5	TGCGCCAGCAGCCATCGCCTAGCGGGAGTATACGGGCAGTACTTC	CASSHRLAGVYGQYF
-	-	TRBV10-3	TRBJ1-2	TGTGCCATCAGGGGCAGGGCTCCATTTCTCTACACCTTC	CAIRGRAPFLYTF
few	TRBD2	TRBV20-1	TRBJ2-1	TGCAGTGCTAGAGAGGGCAGCGGGAGGGTTCATGAGCAGTTCTTC	CSAREGSGRVHEQFF
-	TRBD1	TRBV7-8	TRBJ2-2	TGTGCCAGCAGCTTGGGACAGGGGGCCTACACCGGGGAGCTGTTTTTT	CASSLGQGAYTGELFF
once	TRBD2	TRBV5-1	TRBJ2-1	TGCGCCAGCGGAGCGGGAGGGCCGTCCAATGAGCAGTTCTTC	CASGAGGPSNEQFF